A selection of T cell receptor beta chains follows, all from one sample in a study of T cell responses to AZD1222 COVID-19 vaccine. The assay was immunoSEQ multiplex PCR, and TCRdb's table has in-frame clones only and misses some. The table records over 85,000 clones, roughly 89% of them present only once. This sample comprised peripheral blood, obtained on day 0 of AZD1222 vaccination. The receptors were gathered from an adult in good health. Both conserved end residues are part of each CDR3. Each record gives: clone size, CDR3 length, V gene, J gene, CDR3 protein. For some rows the clone size is stated as once, few or many, or as a class when expanded; others skip it.

size: -; length: 14; V: TRBV10-3; J: TRBJ1-1; CDR3: CAIRTGTVNTEAFF
size: -; length: 14; V: TRBV28; J: TRBJ1-3; CDR3: CASAAPNSGNTIYF
size: -; length: 11; V: TRBV11-1; J: TRBJ1-2; CDR3: CASSDPYGYTF
size: -; length: 14; V: TRBV7-2; J: TRBJ2-3; CDR3: CASSSPLRTDTQYF
size: -; length: 19; V: TRBV2; J: TRBJ1-1; CDR3: CASISFSLVGGLKDTEAFF
size: -; length: 16; V: TRBV19; J: TRBJ1-1; CDR3: CASSMLWTGQGTEAFF
size: -; length: 14; V: TRBV5-1; J: TRBJ1-2; CDR3: CASSLVTANYGYTF
size: -; length: 12; V: TRBV28; J: TRBJ1-1; CDR3: CASRETDYASFF
size: -; length: 14; V: TRBV6-2/TRBV6-3; J: TRBJ1-2; CDR3: CASSYSTRVYGYTF
size: -; length: 14; V: TRBV5-6; J: TRBJ2-1; CDR3: CASSSSGGPNEQFF
size: -; length: 14; V: TRBV7-2; J: TRBJ2-3; CDR3: CASSPGLHTDTQYF
size: -; length: 14; V: TRBV7-9; J: TRBJ2-7; CDR3: CASSRSPSRDEQYF
size: -; length: 12; V: TRBV7-7; J: TRBJ2-5; CDR3: CASRPDGETQYF
size: -; length: 14; V: TRBV6-6; J: TRBJ1-5; CDR3: CASRPTGDNQPQHF
size: -; length: 15; V: TRBV7-2; J: TRBJ1-6; CDR3: CASSLKTGNNSPLHF
size: -; length: 12; V: TRBV19; J: TRBJ2-3; CDR3: CASSIETGIPHF
size: -; length: 12; V: TRBV5-4; J: TRBJ1-2; CDR3: CASSLDRGGYTF
size: -; length: 13; V: TRBV29-1; J: TRBJ1-1; CDR3: CSVAQGAGMEAFF
size: -; length: 15; V: TRBV2; J: TRBJ2-3; CDR3: CASIEAGVSTDTQYF
size: -; length: 13; V: TRBV29-1; J: TRBJ1-3; CDR3: CSVGPTPGNTIYF
size: -; length: 12; V: TRBV2; J: TRBJ2-7; CDR3: CASSQTGDEQYF
size: -; length: 14; V: TRBV11-2; J: TRBJ1-2; CDR3: CASSLGDREAGYTF
size: -; length: 12; V: TRBV29-1; J: TRBJ2-1; CDR3: CSVVLGVNEQFF
size: -; length: 20; V: TRBV12-5; J: TRBJ1-1; CDR3: CASGDTRKIGTGHGNTEAFF
size: once; length: 15; V: TRBV4-1; J: TRBJ2-5; CDR3: CASSLTSLTGETQYF
size: few; length: 14; V: TRBV7-8; J: TRBJ1-5; CDR3: CASSMGQAGQPQHF